Presented here are 23 T cell receptor beta chains from one specimen sequenced in a study of PD-1 blockade in classical Hodgkin lymphoma. Data came from immunoSEQ multiplex PCR; TCRdb stores just in-frame clones and leaves some out. The sample holds over 10,000 clones; around 90% are singletons and the top ten take over 9.5%. Every patient was affected by relapse after autologous stem cell transplantation, while exposure to brentuximab vedotin was not uniform. Sequenced material: peripheral blood mononuclear cells (PBMCs), taken at baseline. These receptors all come from a human donor with classical Hodgkin lymphoma.

This rearrangement joins TRBV5-1 to TRBJ2-1, with TRBD1 matching 8 bases. V trimming: 8 bases; J trimming: 4 bases; junction bases outside the gene matches: 5. The CDR3 is made up of 13 amino acids. In germline, CDR1 is SGHRS, CDR2 YFSETQ. The CDR3 region is CASSRDRYNEQFF. The CDR3 DNA reads as TGCGCCAGTAGCCGGGACAGGTACAATGAGCAGTTCTTC.

The chain is built from TRBV30 and TRBJ1-3; D unresolved. The CDR3 is made up of 14 amino acids. Trimming stripped 3 bases from V and 4 bases from J, with 13 bases between. Germline V gene lookup returns CDR1 GTSNPN and CDR2 SVGIG (reference sequence). The CDR3: CAWREGNLGNTIYF. CDR3 in DNA: TGTGCCTGGAGAGAAGGGAATTTGGGAAACACCATATATTTT.

This chain links TRBV5-4 with TRBJ2-7; D possibly corresponds to TRBD1 (6 bases). The CDR3 is 14 amino acids. CDR1 is SGHNT and CDR2 is YYREEE in the germline V gene (reference sequence). V lost 1 base and J lost 6, with 14 bases in between. CDR3 DNA: TGTGCCAGCAGCTTGTACAACAGGGTTGGCGAGCAGTACTTC. Its protein is CASSLYNRVGEQYF.

The chain joins TRBV7-8 to TRBJ1-2, with D unresolved. Germline V gene lookup returns CDR1 SGHVS and CDR2 FQNEAQ. The CDR3 contains 16 residues. Trimming removed 1 base at V and 4 bases at J, with 16 bases between. The CDR3 DNA reads TGTGCCAGCAGCTTAGAAGCCCGGCGGTCCGGCTATGGCTACACCTTC. It is translated as CASSLEARRSGYGYTF. The full variable domain, in which reference TRBV7-8 and TRBJ1-2 provide the parts outside the CDR3, is GAGVSQSPRYKVAKRGQDVALRCDPISGHVSLFWYQQALGQGPEFLTYFQNEAQLDKSGLPSDRFFAERPEGSVSTLKIQRTQQEDSAVYLCASSLEARRSGYGYTFGSGTRLTVV.

The chain is built from TRBV28 and TRBJ2-5, with D possibly matching TRBD2 (5 bases). Germline CDR1 is MDHEN and CDR2 is SYDVKM. The CDR3 runs 15 residues. Trimming removed 6 bases at V and 3 bases at J, with 17 bases between. The CDR3 protein is CASSRLGSVEETQYF. The CDR3 nucleotides read TGTGCCAGCAGCCGCTTGGGTAGCGTGGAAGAGACCCAGTACTTC.

J is TRBJ1-2 and V is TRBV6-1; tentatively, D is TRBD1 (5 bases). Trimming took 5 bases from V and 3 from J, leaving 13 bases between them. Germline assignment: CDR1 MNHNS and CDR2 SASEGT. The CDR3 has 14 residues. In DNA form, the CDR3 reads TGTGCCAGCAGTCCTCCCGGGGGATACTATGGCTACACCTTC. This gives the protein CASSPPGGYYGYTF.

The count of this clone is one. This chain links TRBV28 with TRBJ1-5; D gene uncertain. V lost 4 bases and J 6 bases, leaving 13 bases between the germline ends. This CDR3 comprises 14 residues. Per germline, CDR1 MDHEN and CDR2 SYDVKM. This chain's CDR3 is CASSSDGAGQPQHF. As DNA, the CDR3 is TGTGCCAGCAGTTCGGACGGCGCCGGTCAGCCCCAGCATTTT.

This chain uses TRBV15 with TRBJ1-1; D may be TRBD1 (5 bases). The germline gives CDR1 LNHNV, CDR2 YYDKDF (reference sequence). The CDR3 runs 13 residues. Trimming took 3 bases from V and 4 from J, leaving 9 bases between them. DNA for the CDR3: TGTGCCACCAGCAGGCAGGGTTCCACTGAAGCTTTCTTT. Protein: CATSRQGSTEAFF.

This clone appeared a single time. The chain combines TRBV6-5 with TRBJ2-3; no reliable D call. The V end was cut by 0 bases, the J end by 1 base, with 11 bases between. The CDR3 is 16 residues long. The V gene's germline CDR1 is MNHEY and CDR2 SVGAGI. CDR3 sequence reads: CASSYSRWQGTDTQYF. The CDR3 region has the DNA TGTGCCAGCAGTTACTCACGGTGGCAGGGCACAGATACGCAGTATTTT.

This clone was seen only a few times. The rearrangement uses TRBV5-1 and TRBJ1-6, with 11 bases lining up with TRBD1. The length of the CDR3 is 16 residues. CDR1 is SGHRS, CDR2 YFSETQ, per germline. After removal of 0 bases from V and 8 bases from J, the junction contained 4 bases not matched to a gene. CDR3 amino acids: CASSLDGQGAYSPLHF. CDR3 sequence (DNA): TGCGCCAGCAGCTTGGACGGACAGGGGGCTTATTCACCCCTCCACTTT.

This rearrangement joins TRBV25-1 to TRBJ2-5, with D unresolved. The CDR3 extends over 15 amino acids. Germline CDR1 MGHDK, CDR2 SYGVNS. The V gene lost 3 bases and the J gene lost 4 bases, with 15 bases spanning the gap. As DNA, the CDR3 is TGTGCCAGCAGTGACGGGCTAGTCCCAACAGAGACCCAGTACTTC. Translated: CASSDGLVPTETQYF.

This rearrangement joins TRBV18 to TRBJ2-1; no clear D. This CDR3 is 13 amino acids long. The V gene's germline CDR1 is KGHSH and CDR2 LQKENI. V was pared by 0 bases and J by 6 bases, with 6 bases between. The CDR3 region is CASSPPSSNEQFF. The CDR3 bases are TGTGCCAGCTCACCACCAAGTAGCAATGAGCAGTTCTTC.

V usage is TRBV5-1 and J usage is TRBJ2-2; a weak D match, TRBD1 (6 bases). The CDR3 sequence is 15 residues long. The V and J ends lost 3 bases and 3 bases respectively, with 12 bases between them. CDR1 is SGHRS, CDR2 YFSETQ, per germline. The CDR3 sequence: CASSSRTADTGELFF. The CDR3 region has the DNA TGCGCCAGCAGCTCCCGGACAGCAGACACCGGGGAGCTGTTTTTT.

The chain carries TRBV6-1 and TRBJ2-7, with D hard to call. Between the trimmed V and J ends, which lost 10 bases and 3 bases, there was a span of 16 bases. This CDR3 is built from 13 residues. CDR1 is MNHNS, CDR2 SASEGT, per germline. This CDR3 reads CATAEQAHYEQYF. The CDR3 DNA reads TGTGCCACCGCGGAGCAGGCCCACTACGAGCAGTACTTC.

The V gene is TRBV21-1, the J gene TRBJ2-3. TRBV21-1 corresponds to a pseudogene. The CDR3 totals 14 residues. CDR3 amino acids: CASSKLRPGDTQYF. CDR3 nucleotides: TGTGCCAGCAGCAAACTACGGCCTGGAGATACGCAGTATTTT.

V gene TRBV7-9 combines with J gene TRBJ1-5; D not resolved. Trimming removed 4 bases from V and 1 base from J, with 11 bases in between. Germline assignment: CDR1 SEHNR and CDR2 FQNEAQ (reference sequence). This CDR3 has 15 residues. The CDR3: CASSSSGMSNQPQHF. The CDR3 DNA follows: TGTGCCAGCAGCTCGAGTGGTATGAGCAATCAGCCCCAGCATTTT.

The chain carries TRBV6-5 and TRBJ2-3, with a weak D call TRBD1 (5 bases). CDR3 length: 15 residues. V dropped 5 bases and J dropped 0 bases, with 12 bases sitting between them. The germline V gene encodes CDR1 MNHEY and CDR2 SVGAGI. CDR3 DNA: TGTGCCAGCAGTCCGACAGAAGATAGCACAGATACGCAGTATTTT. It encodes CASSPTEDSTDTQYF.

J is TRBJ2-3 and V is TRBV7-7, with D perhaps TRBD2 (5 bases). CDR3 length equals 13 residues. V gave up 5 bases and J gave up 4 bases, with 10 bases separating them. From germline, CDR1 is SSHAT and CDR2 FNYEAQ (reference sequence). The CDR3 region has the DNA TGTGCCAGCAGCCCCCAGAGGGCAGATACGCAGTATTTT. Protein: CASSPQRADTQYF. The full variable domain, completed using reference TRBV7-7 and TRBJ2-3, is GAGVSQSPRYKVTKRGQDVTLRCDPISSHATLYWYQQALGQGPEFLTYFNYEAQPDKSGLPSDRFSAERPEGSISTLTIQRTEQRDSAMYRCASSPQRADTQYFGPGTRLTVL.

J is TRBJ1-1 and V is TRBV5-6, with D maybe TRBD1 (5 bases). Germline CDR1 SGHDT, CDR2 YYEEEE. This CDR3 has 17 residues. V was trimmed by 2 bases and J by 2 bases, leaving 19 bases between them. CDR3 in DNA: TGTGCCAGCAGCTTAGGACCGGGACGCCTGATTAACACTGAAGCTTTCTTT. As protein: CASSLGPGRLINTEAFF.

The CDR3 DNA reads as TGTGCCAGCTCACCACTGGCCCGTGCCCCCGGCTCCTACGAGCAGTACTTC. This translates into CASSPLARAPGSYEQYF. The chain joins TRBV18 to TRBJ2-7; D remains unclear. This CDR3 region has 17 residues. Trimming removed 1 base at V and 0 bases at J, with 16 bases between. Germline loops: CDR1 KGHSH, CDR2 LQKENI.

V usage is TRBV19 and J usage is TRBJ1-5; D uncertain. V lost 6 bases, J lost 0 bases, and 9 bases lay in between. The CDR3 length is 14 residues. The V gene's germline CDR1 is LNHDA and CDR2 SQIVND (reference sequence). CDR3 amino acids: CASRAGHSNQPQHF. CDR3 in DNA: TGTGCCAGTAGGGCAGGCCATAGCAATCAGCCCCAGCATTTT.

J is TRBJ2-3 and V is TRBV7-2; no clear D. Germline CDR1 and CDR2: SGHTA and FQGNSA. The CDR3 has 10 residues. The DNA for the CDR3 is TGTGCAACACAATGGGATACGCAGTATTTT. It encodes CATQWDTQYF.

This clone has just one count. The V and J genes are TRBV7-2 and TRBJ2-5; the match to TRBD2 covers 11 bases. Trimming removed 2 bases from V and 5 bases from J; junction bases left unmatched: 1. The CDR3 consists of 14 residues. CDR1 is SGHTA, CDR2 FQGNSA, per germline. CDR3 amino acids: CASSLIAGGETQYF. The CDR3 region has the DNA TGTGCCAGCAGCTTAATAGCGGGGGGGGAGACCCAGTACTTC. Full variable domain (remainder filled in from reference TRBV7-2 and TRBJ2-5): GAGVSQSPSNKVTEKGKDVELRCDPISGHTALYWYRQSLGQGLEFLIYFQGNSAPDKSGLPSDRFSAERTGGSVSTLTIQRTQQEDSAVYLCASSLIAGGETQYFGPGTRLLVL.